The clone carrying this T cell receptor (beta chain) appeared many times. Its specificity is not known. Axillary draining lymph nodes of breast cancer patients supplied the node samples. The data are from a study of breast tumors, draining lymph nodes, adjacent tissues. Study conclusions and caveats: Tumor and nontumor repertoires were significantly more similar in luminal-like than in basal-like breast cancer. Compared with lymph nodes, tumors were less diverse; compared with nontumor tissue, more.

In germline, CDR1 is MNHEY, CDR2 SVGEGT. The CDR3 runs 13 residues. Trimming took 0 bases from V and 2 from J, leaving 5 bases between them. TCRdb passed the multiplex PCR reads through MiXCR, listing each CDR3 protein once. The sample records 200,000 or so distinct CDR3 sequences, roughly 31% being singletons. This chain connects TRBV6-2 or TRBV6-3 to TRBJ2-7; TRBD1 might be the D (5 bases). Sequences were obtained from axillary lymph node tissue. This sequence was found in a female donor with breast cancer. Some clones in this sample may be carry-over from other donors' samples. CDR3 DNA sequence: TGTGCCAGCAGTTACTCCAGGGCCTACGAGCAGTACTTC. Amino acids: CASSYSRAYEQYF.